The entry that follows covers one T cell receptor (beta chain) sequence. What it binds is not known. The data were obtained in a study of T cell responses to AZD1222 COVID-19 vaccine. Produced via immunoSEQ multiplex PCR; TCRdb's table is partial and in-frame only. Of roughly 200,000 clones in the sample, 91% were seen once. Study outcomes and limitations: Baseline testing showed seropositivity in only six or seven AZD1222 recipients. There were repertoire samples only from the period after the peak T cell response. Mapped onto spike, vaccine-associated CD4 TCRs spanned it and were dominant at 160-218 and 743-854. Two doses of AZD1222 preceded a rise in Spike-specific TCR breadth and depth.

CDR1 SGHNT and CDR2 YYREEE come from the germline V gene (reference sequence). The CDR3 runs to 14 residues. V was trimmed by 2 bases and J by 3 bases, leaving 12 bases between them. Material: peripheral blood, obtained 28 days after the second AZD1222 dose. The gene calls are TRBV5-4 and TRBJ2-7; D unclear. The source of this sequence is an adult who received the AZD1222 COVID-19 vaccine. The DNA of the CDR3 is TGTGCCAGCAGCTTTCGAAATGGGGTCTACGAGCAGTACTTC. Its translation: CASSFRNGVYEQYF.